This TCR beta chain was captured by sequencing in a study of monozygotic twins with inflammatory bowel disease (dated by TCRdb to the late 2010s). Regarding the study in general: In total, 28 monozygotic twin pairs made up the full study: 19 Danish pairs, all IBD-discordant, plus nine German pairs, of which four were IBD-concordant and five were IBD-discordant. The search for disease-associated traits relied mainly on comparing, within discordant pairs, IBD patients with their genetically identical healthy co-twins. Each individual had, on average, about 151 000 unique TCRalpha sequences and 181 000 unique TCRbeta sequences available for analysis.

Study-level results and caveats: Concordant and discordant twins showed no difference in repertoire similarity, possibly because of limited statistical power. Differing immunosuppressive treatments among patients may have added background noise and inter-individual variability to the repertoires. A decrease in TCRbeta repertoire diversity, as measured by inverse Simpson index, was observed in IBD patients compared with their healthy co-twins. IBD patients shared fewer clonotypes with other individuals than healthy twins did, most markedly in patients showing signs of disease activity. No single strong signal or clonotype linked to IBD turned up in the results, so the idea that one exists was not supported. The analysis was unable to tell different T cell subtypes apart.

The method was 5' RACE. Each TCR library was prepared from about 3.5 ug of total RNA. For each sample, cDNA synthesis was carried out in eight separate reactions using SMARTScribe reverse transcriptase. During cDNA synthesis, template switching was used to introduce unique molecular identifiers that contained a 6-nucleotide sample barcode. TCRalpha and TCRbeta cDNA was amplified by two nested PCRs of roughly 15 and 9 cycles, with bead purification after each PCR. Before amplification, cDNA was treated with uracil DNA-glycosylase and purified using the QIAquick PCR purification kit. In the second PCR, Illumina TruSeq-compatible adapters and sample-specific barcodes were added. Library quality and concentration were assessed using TapeStation and Qubit, and approximately 5 ng of each library was pooled. The pooled libraries were sequenced with 2 x 100 bp reads and custom sequencing primers on an Illumina HiSeq2500 single-index Rapid Run. Per the original workflow: MiGEC version 1.2.6 was used for UMI-based consensus assembly, which corrected PCR and sequencing errors. MiXCR version 2.1.1 handled V(D)J alignment, clonotype assembly and CDR3 extraction. Gene usage, clonotype sharing and MAIT/NKT TCR abundance were normalised by analysing the top 1000, 10 000 and 20 000 clonotypes per sample. After downsampling to 27 000 UMIs, diversity was calculated as the inverse Simpson index using the vegan R package. Paired Mann-Whitney U tests were applied to discordant twin pairs, with Benjamini-Hochberg correction for multiple testing. After TCRdb reprocessed the reads, each CDR3 protein sequence was kept as one row, without DNA. TCRdb, rather than the study authors, made the V and J calls. The sample's records list more than 350,000 distinct CDR3 sequences. Clones ranked in the top ten supply about 2.6% of the sample.

The CDR3 covers 15 residues, taking in both the cysteine and the phenylalanine. Nucleotide data are not available. For CDR1 and CDR2, the germline V gene lists SGHTA and FQGNSA. A roughly 2.6 ml peripheral blood sample was drawn into PAXgene tubes per donor and stored at -80°C. Without T cell sorting, total RNA was isolated from whole blood using the PAXgene blood miRNA kit on an automated QIAcube. Peripheral blood from monozygotic twin pairs, either concordant or discordant for inflammatory bowel disease, underwent deep TCRalpha and TCRbeta repertoire profiling that used unique molecular barcoding. Smoking habits were recorded for all twin pairs, and individuals were classified as current, former or never smokers. Details on this clonotype: It has no known antigen specificity.

This chain joins TRBV7-2 to TRBJ2-1; TCRdb designates TRBD1, a call that cannot be tested without DNA. Input material: blood. The TCR comes from a human donor with ulcerative colitis or Crohn's disease, or a healthy co-twin of an affected twin (not recorded which). The encoded CDR3 is CASSLASGTANEQFF.